Below, 19 T cell receptor beta chains from the same sample are listed, as sequenced in a study of neurological immune-mediated disorders. Via MiXCR, TCRdb re-called the 5' RACE reads, giving one row per CDR3 protein. The data hold around 28,000 distinct CDR3 sequences, with about 6.2% observed a single time. Material: PBMCs. These receptors originate from a woman aged 50 to 65 in good health.

This clonotype was recorded many times. This chain uses TRBV27 with TRBJ2-6, with 10 bases matching TRBD1. The germline gives CDR1 MNHEY, CDR2 SMNVEV (reference sequence). The junction had 10 bases not matched to a gene; V was cut back by 5 bases and J by 0 bases. The length of the CDR3 is 19 residues. The CDR3 loop reads CASSPSSRDRGSGANVLTF. As DNA, the CDR3 is TGTGCCAGCAGTCCCTCCTCCCGGGACAGGGGCTCTGGGGCCAACGTCCTGACTTTC.

This clonotype was found many times. The rearrangement uses TRBV28 and TRBJ2-3; the match to TRBD2 covers 7 bases. The CDR3 contains 17 residues. Germline V gene lookup returns CDR1 MDHEN and CDR2 SYDVKM. V shed 3 bases and J 3 bases; nucleotides not matched to a gene: 12. The CDR3 nucleotides read TGTGCCAGCAGTTTGAACCCTCGGGGGGACTGGACAGATACGCAGTATTTT. Translation gives CASSLNPRGDWTDTQYF.

This clonotype appeared once. The chain has TRBV18 and TRBJ2-1; D possibly corresponds to TRBD2 (6 bases). V was clipped by 4 bases and J by 8 bases, with 12 bases between them. CDR1 and CDR2 from the germline V gene are KGHSH and LQKENI. The CDR3 has 13 residues. The CDR3 coding sequence is TGTGCCAGCTCACGAAACACGGGAGATGAGCAGTTCTTC. This encodes CASSRNTGDEQFF.

This clonotype showed up many times. The rearrangement links TRBV13 to TRBJ1-2, with 12 bases identical to TRBD1. The CDR3 length is 15 residues. The V gene end was trimmed by 2 bases and the J gene end by 6 bases; junction bases not matched to a gene: 4. Germline V CDR1 and CDR2: PRHDT, FYEKMQ (reference sequence). The CDR3 DNA is TGTGCCAGCAGCTTACCGGGACAGGGGGCCAATGGCTACACCTTC. This translates into CASSLPGQGANGYTF.

There are many counts of this clonotype. V and J are TRBV5-1 and TRBJ1-6; 8 nucleotides line up with TRBD1. V lost 4 bases to trimming and J lost 5 bases; unmatched junction nucleotides: 5. CDR3 length: 15 amino acids. Looked up from germline, CDR1 is SGHRS and CDR2 is YFSETQ. In nucleotides, the CDR3 is TGCGCCAGCAGCGCCCGGACAGGGAATAATTCACCCCTCCACTTT. Translating gives CASSARTGNNSPLHF.

This clonotype was picked up many times. The chain couples TRBV29-1 to TRBJ2-5; D is perhaps TRBD2 (5 bases). V was shortened by 7 bases and J by 1 base, with 19 bases between the two germline ends. Germline V gene data show CDR1 as SQVTM and CDR2 as ANQGSEA. This CDR3 has 15 residues. The CDR3 DNA reads as TGCAGCGGGACCCTCGCATTCGGGATCCAAGAGACCCAGTACTTC. Its translation: CSGTLAFGIQETQYF. Variable domain in full (rest from reference TRBV29-1 and TRBJ2-5): SAVISQKPSRDICQRGTSLTIQCQVDSQVTMMFWYRQQPGQSLTLIATANQGSEATYESGFVIDKFPISRPNLTFSTLTVSNMSPEDSSIYLCSGTLAFGIQETQYFGPGTRLLVL.

This clonotype is medium-sized within its sample. This CDR3 reads CSAPASGRKTSYNEQFF. In DNA, the CDR3 is TGCAGTGCCCCCGCTAGCGGGAGGAAAACCTCCTACAATGAGCAGTTCTTC. The rearrangement joins TRBV20-1 to TRBJ2-1; 11 nucleotides align to TRBD2. V was pared by 6 bases and J by 0 bases, with 10 bases of the junction left unmatched. This CDR3 is 17 amino acids long. Germline V lookup: CDR1 DFQATT, CDR2 SNEGSKA (reference sequence).

This clonotype was detected ten times or more. The chain couples TRBV28 to TRBJ1-4; tentatively, D is TRBD1 (5 bases). Trimming removed 10 bases from V and 10 bases from J, with 19 bases in between. CDR3 length: 13 residues. Germline V gene lookup returns CDR1 MDHEN and CDR2 SYDVKM. CDR3 region: CATKRQGWGKLFF. CDR3 nucleotides: TGTGCCACTAAGAGGCAGGGTTGGGGAAAACTGTTTTTT.

At least ten counts were recorded for this clonotype. V and J are TRBV12-3 or TRBV12-4 and TRBJ2-1; D uncertain. The CDR3 extends over 12 amino acids. Trimming shortened V by 6 bases and J by 7 bases, and 10 bases separated the two germline ends. The CDR3 bases are TGTGCCAGCAGCCGCAAGGAAAATGAGCAGTTCTTC. This gives the protein CASSRKENEQFF.

The J gene is TRBJ1-1, the V gene TRBV20-1, with 7 bases lining up with TRBD1. The CDR3 length is 14 residues. Germline-derived CDR1 and CDR2 are DFQATT and SNEGSKA (reference sequence). After removal of 2 bases from V and 0 bases from J, the junction contained 3 bases not matched to a gene. The CDR3 here is CSARRDSMNTEAFF. The CDR3 region has the DNA TGCAGTGCTAGAAGGGACAGCATGAACACTGAAGCTTTCTTT.

This clonotype was found many times. This sequence joins TRBV20-1 and TRBJ2-5; TRBD2 aligns across 9 bases. Germline loops: CDR1 DFQATT, CDR2 SNEGSKA (reference sequence). The CDR3 spans 14 residues. V lost 6 bases, J lost 5 bases, and 10 bases stayed unmatched. CDR3 DNA sequence: TGCAGTGCGCAGACTAGCGGAGGTGGGGAGACCCAGTACTTC. Protein: CSAQTSGGGETQYF.

In its sample, this clonotype is medium-sized. The chain employs TRBV15 and TRBJ1-2, with D hard to call. The CDR3 extends over 13 amino acids. V shed 5 bases and J shed 8 bases, with 15 bases lying between them. Germline assignment: CDR1 LNHNV and CDR2 YYDKDF (reference sequence). CDR3 protein: CATSFDLEGGYTF. The CDR3 DNA sequence: TGTGCCACCAGCTTCGACCTTGAGGGCGGCTACACCTTC.

This clonotype was observed many times. The chain combines TRBV12-3 or TRBV12-4 with TRBJ1-3; TRBD1 matches at 7 bases. The trim removed 5 bases at V and 1 base at J, leaving 11 bases unmatched. This CDR3 is built from 17 residues. Here the CDR3 DNA reads TGTGCCAGCAGTCTTTCACAGGGGATTTTTTCTGGAAACACCATATATTTT. Translated: CASSLSQGIFSGNTIYF.

This clonotype was seen many times. The chain couples TRBV7-2 to TRBJ2-7, with 9 bases aligning to TRBD1. V was pared by 2 bases and J by 3 bases, with 11 bases of the junction left unmatched. This CDR3 has 17 residues. Per germline, CDR1 SGHTA and CDR2 FQGNSA. CDR3 in DNA: TGTGCCAGCAGCTTATCGTTCCCGGGACAGGGTGGCTACGAGCAGTACTTC. Translated: CASSLSFPGQGGYEQYF.

This clonotype occurred many times. DNA of the CDR3: TGCGCCAGCAGCTTTGGACAGGACACCGGGGAGCTGTTTTTT. This codes for CASSFGQDTGELFF. V is TRBV5-1 and J is TRBJ2-2; 7 nucleotides agree with TRBD1. Germline trimming cut 2 bases from V and 3 bases from J; bases unmatched to any gene: 1. From germline, CDR1 is SGHRS and CDR2 YFSETQ. There are 14 residues in the CDR3.

This clonotype has ten or more counts. The gene calls are TRBV18 and TRBJ1-1; tentatively, D is TRBD1 (6 bases). The CDR3 length is 16 residues. Germline V gene data show CDR1 as KGHSH and CDR2 as LQKENI. The V end was cut by 4 bases, the J end by 1 base, with 16 bases between. The CDR3 region is CASSQLPTGTNTEAFF. The CDR3 DNA sequence: TGTGCCAGCTCACAACTCCCGACAGGAACGAACACTGAAGCTTTCTTT.

In this sample, this clonotype turned up many times. The chain has TRBV12-3 or TRBV12-4 and TRBJ1-1, with no clear D. With 5 bases removed from V and 1 base from J, the gap between germline ends came to 14 bases. CDR3 length: 15 residues. The CDR3 region is CASSQSILKNTEAFF. In DNA form, the CDR3 reads TGTGCCAGCAGTCAAAGTATACTAAAGAACACTGAAGCTTTCTTT.

This clonotype was counted many times. The rearrangement links TRBV20-1 to TRBJ1-1; D possibly corresponds to TRBD1 (6 bases). Looked up from germline, CDR1 is DFQATT and CDR2 is SNEGSKA (reference sequence). V was trimmed by 0 bases and J by 4 bases, leaving 9 bases between them. This CDR3 has 13 amino acids. The CDR3: CSAREGGTTEAFF. The CDR3 DNA reads as TGCAGTGCTAGAGAAGGGGGGACCACTGAAGCTTTCTTT.

Many counts were recorded for this clonotype. This chain connects TRBV6-5 to TRBJ2-5; D call uncertain. Germline-derived CDR1 and CDR2 are MNHEY and SVGAGI. The germline V and J ends were trimmed by 6 bases and 5 bases, with 7 bases remaining between them. This CDR3 has 11 amino acids. In DNA form, the CDR3 reads TGTGCCAGCAGATCCGGGGAGACCCAGTACTTC. Translation: CASRSGETQYF.